A selection of T cell receptor beta chains follows, all from one sample in a study of blood T cell repertoires in COVID-19. The method was immunoSEQ multiplex PCR; TCRdb's version includes in-frame clones alone and lacks a portion of them. The table lists about 97,000 clones, about 80% of them singletons, with less than 11% in the top ten. The sequenced sample consisted of peripheral blood. These receptor sequences come from an older man with acute or convalescent COVID-19. Each CDR3 is given with its conserved first and last residue.

TRBV13	TRBJ1-1	CASSDIGRGRENTEAFF
TRBV21-1	TRBJ1-5	CASSKNRAVSIRIPPQHF
TRBV7-2	TRBJ2-7	CASSNDRSYEQYF
TRBV28	TRBJ2-1	CASKGLGLAGGLSKFF
TRBV6-2/TRBV6-3	TRBJ2-3	CASSRLAADTQYF
TRBV15	TRBJ1-4	CATSRRGRSTNEKLFF
TRBV2	TRBJ2-5	CASRASGGARETQYF
TRBV9	TRBJ2-3	CASSVGTGSKTDTQYF
TRBV19	TRBJ2-1	CASSSRTSGGFRRQFF
TRBV6-5	TRBJ1-2	CASSYQGYGYTF
TRBV3-1/TRBV3-2	TRBJ2-5	CASSQGLAGGQETQYF
TRBV28	TRBJ1-4	CASRPLGGRSEKLFF
TRBV27	TRBJ1-2	CASSPDRVGDYGYTF
TRBV6-6	TRBJ2-5	CASSYLEETQYF
TRBV20-1	TRBJ2-5	CSASRSGGQETQYF
TRBV7-9	TRBJ2-2	CASSPTSGLGELFF
TRBV9	TRBJ2-7	CASSVGGLSLYEQYF
TRBV7-9	TRBJ2-7	CASSDRGLAVYEQYF
TRBV30	TRBJ1-2	CAWSAGQGNYGYTF
TRBV30	TRBJ1-1	CAWRHQGQGRANTEAFF
TRBV11-3	TRBJ2-6	CASSLGGRGPGANVLTF
TRBV9	TRBJ2-1	CASSVGGGGSSYNEQFF
TRBV19	TRBJ2-1	CASSIGGGDEQFF
TRBV19	TRBJ2-5	CASSLASVGETQYF
TRBV7-2	TRBJ2-5	CASSLMASGRGETQYF
TRBV6-5	TRBJ1-5	CASREPGLSNQPQHF
TRBV7-9	TRBJ1-4	CASSKGTREAEKLFF
TRBV3-1/TRBV3-2	TRBJ2-1	CASSPPSLSLREQFF
TRBV5-5	TRBJ2-2	CASSTSANTGELFF
TRBV11-3	TRBJ2-2	CASSLEGGAGVNGELFF
TRBV6-2/TRBV6-3	TRBJ2-5	CASSTRASPGKETQYF
TRBV20-1	TRBJ2-3	CSARQTDTQYF
TRBV13	TRBJ1-1	CASSLTARGYETTEAFF
TRBV30	TRBJ1-1	CAWKETGVNTEAFF
TRBV7-2	TRBJ1-2	CASSSFLGGVLGYTF
TRBV6-5	TRBJ1-4	CAAGGLYEKLFF
TRBV5-4	TRBJ1-2	CASSLSGGDYGYTF
TRBV7-9	TRBJ1-1	CASSHTGTGVMNTEAFF
TRBV14	TRBJ2-4	CASSQARGAKNIQYF
TRBV10-1	TRBJ2-4	CASSTSDGWGNIQYF
TRBV25-1	TRBJ1-3	CASSTAGGNTIYF